This record covers a single T cell receptor beta chain. Its antigen remains undetermined. Base qualities are not at hand, and no much larger clone is one base apart. This specimen comes from a study of blood T cells in healthy people across ages (dated by TCRdb to between 2014 and 2017). Concerning the study at large: In model experiments, template switching captured about one uniquely barcoded TCR beta cDNA molecule for every two T cells. The study measured age-related changes in TCR beta repertoire diversity using deep sequencing normalized with unique cDNA molecular identifiers. The donors were split into four age groups: young (average about 16 years), middle-aged (more than 35), aged (more than 60) and long-lived (under 85). To avoid experimental bias, donors of different ages were distributed randomly across sequencing lanes. For two donors (one aged 18 to 30 and one aged 80 or older), the study analyzed two additional independent replicas of 1 million unique cDNA reads from the same blood draw.

Library preparation employed 5' RACE. For sequencing, an Illumina HiSeq 2500 was employed. A second roughly 6 to 11 cycle PCR used a sample-barcoded 5' primer and a J-beta primer mix. Each TCR beta cDNA molecule received a unique molecular identifier from a template-switch 5' adaptor carrying 12 random nucleotides. At least 2.5 million CDR3-containing paired-end reads were obtained from each sample. First-strand cDNA was synthesized from all RNA with the Mint cDNA synthesis kit, primed by a TRBC-specific oligonucleotide. Following uracil-DNA glycosylase treatment, a first 18-cycle PCR with universal primers M1SS and BC2_uni_R was performed on all cDNA. The study's own analysis went as follows. For normalization, 1 million high-quality reads were randomly selected from each sample, with every read carrying a distinct molecular identifier. Instead of being binned into consensus sequences, reads with shared molecular identifiers were discarded. MiTCR, run with a Q25 quality threshold and the strictest error-elimination algorithm, handled CDR3 identification, clonotype clustering and error correction. A nonparametric unseen species model with Euler transformation was used to estimate lower-bound total TCR beta diversity. TCRdb's own reprocessing of the public reads used fastp at Q25 and MiXCR and kept productive beta chains. CDR3 protein sequences are deduplicated, and each keeps its most common genes and DNA. Here the V and J calls rest on TCRdb's processing, not on the authors' analysis. The sample has hundreds of thousands of distinct CDR3 sequences on record, 45% to 60% of them singletons. In total, the top ten clones hold about 13% of the sample.

The CDR3 measures 12 amino acids from cysteine to phenylalanine. Just the 36-base CDR3 DNA is kept, in frame starting at base 1. Sequences SNHLY (CDR1) and FYNNEI (CDR2) are obtained from the germline V gene. V is shortened by 4 bases, J by 8 bases, and the region joining them spans 6 bases. The paper as a whole reports these results and caveats: Compared with the aged group, more naive CD4+ T cells, fewer expanded clones and increased TCR diversity were shown by the long-lived group, suggesting age selection. Because profiling used bulk unsorted PBMCs, naive and antigen-experienced compartments could not be compared conclusively. As age increased, observed TCR beta diversity per million T cells dropped in a roughly linear way, and a significant reduction was already evident by age around 41. Estimates of total diversity based on one million sequenced T cells were regarded as lower bounds and as underestimates. The CMV infection status of donors was not known, potentially confounding age-related changes in expanded clonotypes. Observed TCR beta diversity correlated strongly with the percentage of naive T cells measured by flow cytometry.

Systemically healthy Caucasian individuals from Russia, 35 to 50 in total and aged about 6 to 90 years, were included as donors. Ten milliliters of peripheral blood were drawn from each donor into EDTA-treated Vacutainer tubes. Ficoll-Paque density-gradient centrifugation was used to isolate PBMCs, with at least 7 million per sample. Trizol reagent was used to extract total RNA from PBMCs, with at least 5 micrograms per sample. Naive CD45RAhigh/CD27high T cell percentages were measured by flow cytometry on a PBMC aliquot from every donor. Rearrangement joined TRBV2 to TRBJ1-6; matching of 5 bases hints at TRBD1 as the D gene. The sequence came from a woman of 80 years or more in good health. The sequencing input was blood. The CDR3 region: CASSGDDSPLHF. The nucleotide sequence reads TGTGCCAGCAGTGGGGACGATTCACCCCTCCACTTT.